This T cell receptor beta chain was profiled in a study of CD8 T cells in Susac syndrome. Trimming cost V 6 bases and J 2 bases; bases outside gene matches: 6. Germline lookup yields CDR1 KGHSH and CDR2 LQKENI. CDR3 length equals 14 residues. With random hexamers, 0.5 to 1 ug RNA was reverse transcribed. Using its own MiXCR run on the immunoSEQ multiplex PCR reads, TCRdb lists one record per CDR3 protein. Among roughly 200,000 distinct CDR3 sequences listed, approximately 95% were seen once. Purification of the CD8+ and CD4+ T cells relied on negative isolation, and TEMRA cells underwent FACS enrichment.

The genes are TRBV18 and TRBJ2-5; 7 bases are a match to TRBD2. Sequenced sample: CD4+ T cells from PBMCs. This receptor was taken from a human donor with multiple sclerosis. Written as DNA, the CDR3 is TGTGCCAGCTCCCCGGGACTATTACAAGAGACCCAGTACTTC. Protein product: CASSPGLLQETQYF.